What follows describes a single T cell receptor beta chain. Its antigen is as yet unknown. This sample stems from a study of early T cells in non-severe SARS-CoV-2 infection. Regarding the study as a whole: Private and CD4 specificities were missed by VDJdb matching, skewed to anti-spike CD8.

MiXCR, run by TCRdb on the 5' RACE reads, gives a single entry per CDR3 protein. In the table there are fewer than 85,000 distinct CDR3 sequences, about an eighth of which are singletons. The CDR3 is made up of 18 amino acids. V was clipped by 2 bases and J by 0 bases, with 17 bases between them. The germline CDR1 and CDR2 sequences are ENHRY and SYGVKD. This TCR was sampled from an adult who was a healthcare worker with PCR-confirmed SARS-CoV-2 infection or an uninfected control (not recorded which). The genes are TRBV10-3 and TRBJ2-1; D is unresolved. The source material was whole blood. In DNA, the CDR3 is TGTGCCATCAGTGAGCCCAATTCGGGCGGAAGCTCCTACAATGAGCAGTTCTTC. It encodes CAISEPNSGGSSYNEQFF.